This T cell receptor beta chain stems from a study of cytomegalovirus exposure and HLA in healthy donors. This clone was observed once. Its antigen is unknown. Overall study findings and caveats: When the data were analyzed later, several of the most significant clusters appeared to be linked to common viral pathogens.

The PCR employed 60 Vbeta primers together with 13 Jbeta primers. Profiling relied on immunoSEQ multiplex PCR, and the TCRdb table lists in-frame clones only, not all of them. Here the sample spans about 130,000 clones, 80% being singletons. This CDR3 region has 15 residues. The V segment lost 1 base and the J segment 7 bases; nucleotides outside the gene matches: 5. Germline V CDR1 and CDR2: LNHDA, SQIVND (reference sequence). The sequence derives from a man in his thirties or forties in good health and CMV-seronegative. The chain employs TRBV19 and TRBJ1-4; the match to TRBD1 covers 8 bases. The sequenced sample was PBMCs. The CDR3 DNA is TGTGCCAGTAGTATAGTAGCAGGGGGCGGTGAAAAACTGTTTTTT. It encodes CASSIVAGGGEKLFF.